Each of the 2 T cell receptor beta chains below was sequenced from the same sample in a study of Graves' ophthalmopathy and Graves' hyperthyroidism. RNA served as the template for amplifying TCR beta CDR3 regions. In the first round, RT-PCR was carried out with HTBI primers, and a multiplex PCR formed the second round. MiXCR was run by TCRdb on the multiplex PCR reads, yielding one entry per CDR3 protein. This sample has around 590,000 distinct CDR3 sequences, with less than 45% found just once. The sequenced sample consisted of peripheral blood or thyroid tissue (not recorded which). Source of these receptors: an adult man with Graves' hyperthyroidism.

The chain uses TRBV29-1 and TRBJ1-2; 10 bases agree with TRBD1. Germline trimming cut 6 bases from V and 7 bases from J; bases unmatched to any gene: 8. CDR3 size: 13 residues. CDR1 SQVTM and CDR2 ANQGSEA come from the germline V gene. CDR3 residues: CSVTGTGESGYTF. CDR3 bases: TGCAGCGTGACTGGGACAGGGGAAAGTGGCTACACCTTC. The whole variable domain, remainder taken from reference TRBV29-1 and TRBJ1-2, is SAVISQKPSRDICQRGTSLTIQCQVDSQVTMMFWYRQQPGQSLTLIATANQGSEATYESGFVIDKFPISRPNLTFSTLTVSNMSPEDSSIYLCSVTGTGESGYTFGSGTRLTVV.

This sequence joins TRBV15 and TRBJ2-3; D perhaps matches TRBD1 (5 bases). V gave up 0 bases and J gave up 4 bases, with 14 bases separating them. The germline V gene has CDR1 LNHNV and CDR2 YYDKDF (reference sequence). There are 16 residues in the CDR3. DNA of the CDR3: TGTGCCACCAGCAGAGAACTCCAGGGTTTCGCAGATACGCAGTATTTT. It yields the protein CATSRELQGFADTQYF.